This T cell receptor (beta chain) was sequenced for a study of T cell repertoires in cytomegalovirus infection. Across the whole study: HLA-B-restricted CMV epitopes that are well studied were used alongside recently identified HLA-C-restricted ones. Based on public TCR beta signatures, there were indications of CMV infection and of a matching HLA type. Study observations and caveats: The cumulative frequency of public TCR beta families identified carriers of CMV plus the relevant HLA. What dominated the ex vivo response were HLA-C-restricted CMV-specific TCR beta clonotypes.

Of note for this clonotype: The target antigen is unknown.

The CDR3 consists of 12 residues. The germline CDR1 and CDR2 sequences are MNHEY and SVGAGI. V was shortened by 6 bases and J by 3 bases, with 7 bases between the two germline ends. TCRdb processed the reads anew with MiXCR; each CDR3 protein has one entry. The sample lists 900,000 to 950,000 distinct CDR3 sequences, roughly 30% seen once, with about an eighth in the top ten. The chain uses TRBV6-5 and TRBJ2-3; D gene uncertain. Source: cultured CD8+ T cells from PBMCs, taken from culture after CMV antigen stimulation. The TCR comes from a human donor in good health (CMV status not recorded). Some clones in this sample may be carry-over from other donors' samples. The CDR3 nucleotides read TGTGCCAGCAGCGACCCGACAGATACGCAGTATTTT. Protein: CASSDPTDTQYF.